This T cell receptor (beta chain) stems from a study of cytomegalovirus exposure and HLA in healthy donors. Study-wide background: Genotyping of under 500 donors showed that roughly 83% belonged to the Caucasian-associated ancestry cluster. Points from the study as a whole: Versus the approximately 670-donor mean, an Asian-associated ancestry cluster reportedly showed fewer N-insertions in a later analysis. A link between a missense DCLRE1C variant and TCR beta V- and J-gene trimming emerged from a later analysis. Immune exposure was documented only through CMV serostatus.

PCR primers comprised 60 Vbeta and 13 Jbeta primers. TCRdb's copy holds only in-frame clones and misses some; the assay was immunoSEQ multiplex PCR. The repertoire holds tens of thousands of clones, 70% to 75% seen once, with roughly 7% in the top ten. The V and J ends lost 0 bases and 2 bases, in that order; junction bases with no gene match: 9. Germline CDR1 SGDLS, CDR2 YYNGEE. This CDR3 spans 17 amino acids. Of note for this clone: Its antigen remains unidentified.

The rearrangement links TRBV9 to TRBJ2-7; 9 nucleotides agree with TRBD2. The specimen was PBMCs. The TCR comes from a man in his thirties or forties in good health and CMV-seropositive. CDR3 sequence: CASSVGLAAGGTYEQYF. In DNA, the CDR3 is TGTGCCAGCAGCGTAGGCTTAGCGGCGGGGGGGACCTACGAGCAGTACTTC.